This T cell receptor beta chain was sequenced during a study of cytomegalovirus exposure and HLA in healthy donors (dated by TCRdb to about 2017). Notes on the research overall: According to an earlier analysis of 550 to 700 of the donors, about 179 million T cells yielded 90 million to 130 million unique TCR beta sequences and about 300 Gb of sequence data. An early release that covered several hundred HLA-typed donors contained approximately 300 gigabases of sequencing data and tens of millions of unique TCR sequences. The genetic ancestry cluster associated with self-reported Caucasian donors included 80% to 90% of the roughly 410 genotyped donors. The study aimed to test whether cataloging public T cell receptors could reveal signatures of past pathogen exposure. The study used immunosequencing to profile the T cell repertoires of approximately 630 subjects and linked those repertoires to cytomegalovirus serostatus. In addition to the first cohort of 666 subjects, a separate validation cohort of 120 different subjects was used. To predict cytomegalovirus infection status, the study combined high-throughput TCR immunosequencing, statistical association of individual TCRs with disease status, and machine learning. To study patterns of TCR occurrence, a later analysis re-analyzed previously published TCR beta repertoires from more than 550 donors and added high-resolution HLA genotyping. Rather than drawing on any new phenotypic data, the later analysis identified candidate immune exposures from TCR beta sequences and the way those sequences occurred across donors. In an earlier analysis of 587 of the donors, high-throughput TCR beta sequencing was used to judge whether each TCR beta V gene segment behaved as functional or pseudogenic. Alongside the repertoire data, information on donor age, sex, ethnicity and CMV serostatus was compiled. Genome-wide SNP genotypes for about three fifths of the roughly 670 donors were used in a later genetic analysis, which treated that subset as a discovery cohort. Every discovery cohort repertoire had been produced on one sequencing platform. HLA typing covered class I and class II loci at four-digit resolution. The number of donors typed differed by locus, with roughly 620-630 for A, B, C, DRB1 and DQB1, 522 for DQA1, 600 to 610 for DPA1, and around 450 for DPB1. Roughly 5 DR-DQ haplotypes were handled as single units for association and clustering, since linkage in the cohort was strong. Among over 350 genotyped donors of the cohort, an average of about 240,000 unique TCR beta nucleotide sequences were sequenced per donor, around 20% of them non-productive.

The cohort was made up of approximately 670 healthy bone marrow donors. At the time of sampling, all cohort members were nominally healthy, though unrecorded immune exposures were likely present. The donor tested CMV seropositive and was one of the 289 seropositive cohort members. Each donor provided a peripheral blood sample, and peripheral blood mononuclear cells were used for TCR beta sequencing. Genomic DNA extraction from the blood cell samples was performed with the Qiagen DNeasy Blood Extraction Kit. The library was built by means of the immunoSEQ multiplex PCR assay. For the multiplex PCR, a mixture combining 60 forward primers for TCR Vbeta segments and 13 reverse primers for TCR Jbeta segments was used. Amplification of the CDR3 region of rearranged TCR beta genes was performed with a multiplex PCR assay on genomic DNA. The Illumina HiSeq System was used to sequence the amplified TCR beta libraries as 87-base-pair reads. From the authors' description of their analysis: Across the 666 repertoires, a later analysis counted 75 million to 90 million unique TCR beta chains, around 11 million of which were shared by at least two donors. To remove PCR and sequencing errors, raw reads were error-corrected and collapsed into unique sequences using a nearest-neighbor algorithm that merged closely related sequences. Alignment of CDR3 sequences to IMGT reference sequences was used to assign V, D and J gene segments. For a sequence to be retained, a match of at least six nucleotides was required to both a V gene segment and a J gene segment. A rearrangement counted as productive if the CDR3 had no stop codons and remained in frame with V and J, and every other rearrangement counted as non-productive. Following IMGT convention, CDR3 was defined as the stretch from the second conserved V-encoded cysteine up to the conserved J-encoded phenylalanine. The earlier analysis of 500 to 750 of the donors excluded any sequence lacking an unambiguous match to a single V gene segment. An earlier analysis of 450 to 650 of the donors called V segments functional above 56.7% productive rearrangements and segregating when the between-donor standard deviation exceeded 5%. A statistical classification framework was built to diagnose cytomegalovirus status from the catalog of TCR beta chain sequences. In a later analysis, V and J genes were assigned by comparing TCR nucleotide sequences against IMGT/GENE-DB human TR gene sequences. A later analysis assigned CDR3 sequences and most-parsimonious VDJ recombination scenarios with the TCRdist pipeline. A later analysis defined each TCR beta chain by its CDR3 amino acid sequence plus V-gene family, and excluded reads lacking a unique V-gene family. In a later analysis, 450 to 600 highly shared, low-generation-probability nucleotide sequences were removed to address suspected cross-contamination and a sequencing artifact. In a later analysis, a clonal expansion index was calculated for each public chain from normalized within-repertoire ranks of inferred template counts. A later analysis computed generation probabilities with a VDJ recombination model fitted to out-of-frame rearrangements, and checked the results against IGoR. In a later analysis, TCR-TCR, TCR-HLA and TCR-CMV co-occurrence was scored with hypergeometric tests, and a repertoire-size bias correction was applied to TCR pairs. To estimate false discovery rates, a later analysis permuted the HLA or CMV assignments 20 times. In a later analysis, co-occurring TCRs were grouped using DBSCAN, and TCRdist sequence similarity was added for clustering within HLA-allele-positive subsets. For co-occurrence clustering, repertoires with fewer than 30,000 or more than 120,000 public chains were excluded, along with about five repertoires with anomalous nucleotide sharing. In TCRdb, the immuneACCESS table is reduced to in-frame sequences with V and J assigned. These tables do not hold every clone; where another copy was compared, an unresolved V gene accounts for under half, and the others remain unexplained. Clone size and V and J calls were adopted from that table, with D and trimming inferred from the DNA. The sample profile shows about 190,000 clones; around 67% of them were found once. The ten largest account for approximately 3.1% of the sample.

What the work shows at the level of the full study, not this receptor alone: Assigning TCR associations to individual alleles was difficult when HLA alleles, especially DR and DQ, strongly co-occurred. In both the original and validation cohorts, the classifier was reported to diagnose cytomegalovirus status with high specificity and sensitivity. An earlier analysis of 587 of the donors showed that most TCR beta V segments appeared in productive rearrangements either about 87% or about 30% of the time, which broadly matched IMGT annotations. A group of highly shared sequence variants was considered likely to be a technical artifact of the sequencing pipeline. Specific HLA alleles were associated with roughly 17,000 TCR beta sequences at a false discovery rate of 0.05 in a later analysis. Most TCR sequences were observed very rarely across donors, whereas some public TCRs were present in many individuals. In a later genetic analysis, a missense DCLRE1C variant was associated with V-gene and J-gene trimming of TCR beta chains, and the association was replicated in an independent cohort. A later genetic analysis reported fewer N-insertions in productive TCRs among donors in an Asian-associated ancestry cluster than the roughly 720-donor mean. Compared with equally common non-associated chains, HLA-associated TCR beta chains in a later analysis were more clonally expanded and had lower generation probabilities. Because HLA typing was unavailable for some donors at each locus, only the typed subset was used in association tests. A few of the identified cytomegalovirus-associated TCR beta chains were confirmed in vitro to be specific for cytomegalovirus antigens. A further reported finding was that TCR beta sequences accurately predicted the HLA-A and HLA-B alleles for most subjects in the first cohort. This cohort had only TCR beta chains sequenced, and the lack of alpha or paired-chain data limited which features could be detected. According to the authors, the approach could potentially be generalized to other disease states and immunological phenotypes. A later analysis found that TCR association rates varied across HLA loci, with DRB1 alleles showing the most associated TCRs and HLA-C alleles the fewest. In the study, roughly 160 TCR beta chains were listed as associated with cytomegalovirus. Linkage disequilibrium might explain the correlated functional status among segregating V segments, but an unknown experimental factor could not be excluded. In a later analysis, several top co-occurrence clusters were reported to appear linked to parvovirus B19, influenza, CMV and Epstein-Barr virus. Presence/absence analyses assumed roughly uniform sequencing depth across donors, an assumption that may not hold. Most CMV-associated TCR beta chains appeared to be HLA-restricted in a later analysis, and the HLA associations seemed to be driven largely by CMV exposure. For the cohort, immune exposure information was limited to CMV serostatus. Because counts were too low, approximately 15 rarely observed V segments, including chromosome 9 orphons, were excluded from the earlier analysis of 587 of the donors.

As to this clone: The antigen it recognizes is unknown. Base qualities are not recorded, but no much larger clone differs from it by a single base.

Sample: PBMCs. The TCR sequence derives from a woman aged 25 to 39 in good health and CMV-seropositive.

The DNA is TGTGCCAGCAGCCACGACAGGGGAGGTGAAAAACTGTTTTTT. It translates to CASSHDRGGEKLFF. The chain employs TRBV6-5 and TRBJ1-4; TRBD1 fits 8 bases in the junction. CDR1 MNHEY and CDR2 SVGAGI are derived from the germline V gene. Ends trimmed: V by 6 bases, J by 7 bases; bases unmatched to a gene: 7. CDR3 length: 14 amino acids, cysteine to phenylalanine. Here the CDR3 DNA is all that survives: 42 bases in frame from base 1.